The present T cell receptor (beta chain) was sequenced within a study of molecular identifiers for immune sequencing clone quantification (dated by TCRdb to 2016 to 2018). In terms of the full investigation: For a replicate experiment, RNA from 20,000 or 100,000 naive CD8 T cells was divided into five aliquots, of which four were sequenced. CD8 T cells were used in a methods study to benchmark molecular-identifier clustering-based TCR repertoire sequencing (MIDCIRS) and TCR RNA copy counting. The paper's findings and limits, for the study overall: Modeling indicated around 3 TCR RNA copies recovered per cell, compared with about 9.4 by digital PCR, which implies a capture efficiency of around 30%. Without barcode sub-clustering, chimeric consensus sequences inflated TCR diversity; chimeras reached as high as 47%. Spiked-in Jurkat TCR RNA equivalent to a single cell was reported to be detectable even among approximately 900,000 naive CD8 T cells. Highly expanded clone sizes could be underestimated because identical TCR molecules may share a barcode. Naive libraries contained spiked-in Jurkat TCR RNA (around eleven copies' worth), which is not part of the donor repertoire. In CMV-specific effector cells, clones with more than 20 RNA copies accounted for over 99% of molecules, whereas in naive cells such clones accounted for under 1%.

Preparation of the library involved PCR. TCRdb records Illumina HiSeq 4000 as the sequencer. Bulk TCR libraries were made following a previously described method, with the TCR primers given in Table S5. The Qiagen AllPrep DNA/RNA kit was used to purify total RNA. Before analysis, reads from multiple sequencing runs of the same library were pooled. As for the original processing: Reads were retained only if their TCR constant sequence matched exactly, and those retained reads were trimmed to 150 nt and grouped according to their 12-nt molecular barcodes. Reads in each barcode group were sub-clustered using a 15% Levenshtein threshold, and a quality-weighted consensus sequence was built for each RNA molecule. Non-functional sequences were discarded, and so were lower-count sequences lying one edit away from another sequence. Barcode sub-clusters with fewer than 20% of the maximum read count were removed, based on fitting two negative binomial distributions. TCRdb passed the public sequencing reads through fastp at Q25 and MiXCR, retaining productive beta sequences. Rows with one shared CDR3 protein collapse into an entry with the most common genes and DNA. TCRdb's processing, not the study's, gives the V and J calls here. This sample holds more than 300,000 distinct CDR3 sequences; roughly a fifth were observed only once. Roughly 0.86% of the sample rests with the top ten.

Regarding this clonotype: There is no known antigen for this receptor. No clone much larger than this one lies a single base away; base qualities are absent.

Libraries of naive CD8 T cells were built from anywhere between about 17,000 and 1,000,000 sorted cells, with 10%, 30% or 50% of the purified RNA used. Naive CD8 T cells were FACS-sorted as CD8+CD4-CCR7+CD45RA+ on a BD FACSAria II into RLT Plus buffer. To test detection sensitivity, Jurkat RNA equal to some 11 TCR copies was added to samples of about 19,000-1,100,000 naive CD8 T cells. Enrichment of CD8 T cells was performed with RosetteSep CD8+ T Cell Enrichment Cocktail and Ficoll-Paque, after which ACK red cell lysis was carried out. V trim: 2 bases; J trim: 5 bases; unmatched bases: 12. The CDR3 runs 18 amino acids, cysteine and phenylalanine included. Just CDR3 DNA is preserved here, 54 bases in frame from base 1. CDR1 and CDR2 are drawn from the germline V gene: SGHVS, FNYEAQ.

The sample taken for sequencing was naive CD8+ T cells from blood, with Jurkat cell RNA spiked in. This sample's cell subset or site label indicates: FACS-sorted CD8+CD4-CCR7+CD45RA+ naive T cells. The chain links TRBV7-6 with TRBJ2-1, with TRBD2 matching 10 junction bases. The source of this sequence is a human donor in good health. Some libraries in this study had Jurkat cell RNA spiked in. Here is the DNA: TGTGCCAGCAGCTTAAATGTTCCTAGCGGGAGCCGTAACAATGAGCAGTTCTTC. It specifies CASSLNVPSGSRNNEQFF.